The 13 T cell receptor beta chains given below trace back to one sample, sequenced in a study of CD8 T cells in ankylosing spondylitis. Each CDR3 protein gets one entry after TCRdb re-called the 5' RACE reads with MiXCR. Of 150,000 to 200,000 distinct CDR3 sequences listed, 10% to 15% are singletons. Sequencing was performed on blood, either unsorted or a sorted T cell fraction (not recorded which). These receptors originate from a female donor with ankylosing spondylitis or in good health (not recorded which).

In its sample, this clonotype was seen once. The chain links TRBV20-1 to TRBJ1-4, with TRBD1 matching 7 bases. V shed 6 bases, J shed 7 bases, and the junction held 17 bases outside the gene matches. Germline V gene lookup returns CDR1 DFQATT and CDR2 SNEGSKA (reference sequence). The CDR3 consists of 16 residues. DNA for the CDR3: TGCAGTGCCTCCGGGACAGTGGGAGGGGAAGGTGAAAAACTGTTTTTT. This encodes CSASGTVGGEGEKLFF.

This clonotype was found many times. The V and J genes are TRBV28 and TRBJ2-1, with 9 bases fitting TRBD2. J was trimmed by 8 bases and V by 6 bases; bases with no gene match: 11. Germline loops: CDR1 MDHEN, CDR2 SYDVKM. This CDR3 comprises 15 residues. The CDR3 sequence: CASSPTGLAKDEQFF. Written as DNA, the CDR3 is TGTGCCAGCAGCCCAACCGGACTAGCGAAGGATGAGCAGTTCTTC. Together with reference TRBV28 and TRBJ2-1, the CDR3 gives the full variable domain: DVKVTQSSRYLVKRTGEKVFLECVQDMDHENMFWYRQDPGLGLRLIYFSYDVKMKEKGDIPEGYSVSREKKERFSLILESASTNQTSMYLCASSPTGLAKDEQFFGPGTRLTVL.

A few counts support this clonotype. The chain combines TRBV5-1 with TRBJ2-5; unclear D gene. Germline-derived CDR1 and CDR2 are SGHRS and YFSETQ. V lost 1 base and J 2 bases, leaving 12 bases between the germline ends. CDR3 length equals 15 residues. This CDR3 is CASSLSVLRQETQYF. The CDR3 region has the DNA TGCGCCAGCAGCTTGAGTGTACTACGGCAAGAGACCCAGTACTTC. Full variable domain (rest looked up from reference TRBV5-1 and TRBJ2-5): KAGVTQTPRYLIKTRGQQVTLSCSPISGHRSVSWYQQTPGQGLQFLFEYFSETQRNKGNFPGRFSGRQFSNSRSEMNVSTLELGDSALYLCASSLSVLRQETQYFGPGTRLLVL.

This clonotype was counted at least ten times. The gene calls are TRBV24-1 and TRBJ2-3, with TRBD2 matching over 7 bases. The CDR3 length is 15 residues. V lost 4 bases to trimming and J lost 0 bases; unmatched junction nucleotides: 3. CDR1 is KGHDR and CDR2 is SFDVKD in the germline V gene. The CDR3 sequence: CATSDPSGSTDTQYF. CDR3 in DNA: TGTGCCACCAGTGACCCTAGCGGTAGCACAGATACGCAGTATTTT.

This clonotype was recorded at least ten times. The chain recombines TRBV9 with TRBJ2-2; D is perhaps TRBD1 (6 bases). CDR1 and CDR2 from the germline V gene are SGDLS and YYNGEE. Trimming cost V 4 bases and J 5 bases, with 15 bases left between them. This CDR3 comprises 15 residues. CDR3 DNA: TGTGCCAGCAGCTCATCGACAGGTCGGACCGGGGAGCTGTTTTTT. Its protein is CASSSSTGRTGELFF.

This clonotype was counted ten times or more. J is TRBJ1-1 and V is TRBV12-5; D unresolved. The CDR3 has 17 amino acids. Trimming took 0 bases from V and 2 from J, leaving 16 bases between them. Germline CDR1 and CDR2: LGHNT and FRNRAP. The DNA of the CDR3 is TGTGCTAGTGGTTTGGTACTAGGTCCAGAGAAAAACACTGAAGCTTTCTTT. Protein product: CASGLVLGPEKNTEAFF.

Remarks on this clonotype: Germline is not matched at one junction end, which may reflect a read error. This chain joins TRBV5-6 and TRBJ2-3; 8 bases map to TRBD2. This CDR3 region has 14 residues. CDR1 SGHDT and CDR2 YYEEEE come from the germline V gene. For the CDR3, the DNA is TGTCCCAGCAGCCCGGGACTAGGCACAGATACGCAGTATTTT. Protein: CPSSPGLGTDTQYF.

This clonotype was found many times. This chain links TRBV28 with TRBJ1-5; the match to TRBD1 covers 7 bases. J was trimmed by 6 bases and V by 7 bases; bases with no gene match: 12. The CDR3 totals 15 residues. Germline values: CDR1 MDHEN, CDR2 SYDVKM. CDR3 sequence: CASNSGAGGAQPQHF. The CDR3 DNA reads as TGTGCCAGCAATTCTGGGGCAGGGGGAGCTCAGCCCCAGCATTTT.

This chain uses TRBV5-6 with TRBJ2-3, with 11 bases identical to TRBD2. V gave up 3 bases and J gave up 4 bases; unmatched junction bases: 4. The CDR3 is 15 residues long. Germline V lookup: CDR1 SGHDT, CDR2 YYEEEE. CDR3 DNA sequence: TGTGCCAGCAGCTCAACTAGCGGGAGATCAGATACGCAGTATTTT. Protein: CASSSTSGRSDTQYF.

There are a few counts of this clonotype. The CDR3 protein is CASSLTPAGTYEQYF. As DNA, the CDR3 is TGTGCCAGCAGTTTAACCCCAGCGGGGACCTACGAGCAGTACTTC. This chain joins TRBV27 and TRBJ2-7, with 7 bases fitting TRBD2. The germline gives CDR1 MNHEY, CDR2 SMNVEV (reference sequence). CDR3 size: 15 residues. Trimming took 2 bases from V and 2 from J; bases not matched to a gene: 6.

This clonotype was seen at least ten times. V and J are TRBV27 and TRBJ2-1; tentatively, D is TRBD2 (6 bases). The CDR3 covers 14 residues. Germline loops: CDR1 MNHEY, CDR2 SMNVEV (reference sequence). CDR3: CVTLARGTYNEQFF. CDR3 in DNA: TGTGTCACGCTAGCGCGCGGGACCTACAATGAGCAGTTCTTC.

This clonotype has ten or more counts. This rearrangement joins TRBV24-1 to TRBJ1-5; no reliable D call. Germline CDR1 and CDR2: KGHDR and SFDVKD. This CDR3 contains 15 residues. V was shortened by 2 bases and J by 5 bases, with 12 bases between the two germline ends. The CDR3 is CATSDSKGLDQPQHF. For the CDR3, the DNA is TGTGCCACCAGTGATTCGAAAGGCTTAGATCAGCCCCAGCATTTT.

Concerning this clonotype itself: This could be a read error, since a much larger clone is one nucleotide away. The rearrangement joins TRBV12-3 or TRBV12-4 to TRBJ2-6; D may match TRBD1 or TRBD2 (5 bases each). CDR3 length: 14 residues. CDR3 nucleotides: TGTGCCCGACTGCAGCCCTCCGGGGCCAACGTCCCGACTTTC. Its translation: CARLQPSGANVPTF.